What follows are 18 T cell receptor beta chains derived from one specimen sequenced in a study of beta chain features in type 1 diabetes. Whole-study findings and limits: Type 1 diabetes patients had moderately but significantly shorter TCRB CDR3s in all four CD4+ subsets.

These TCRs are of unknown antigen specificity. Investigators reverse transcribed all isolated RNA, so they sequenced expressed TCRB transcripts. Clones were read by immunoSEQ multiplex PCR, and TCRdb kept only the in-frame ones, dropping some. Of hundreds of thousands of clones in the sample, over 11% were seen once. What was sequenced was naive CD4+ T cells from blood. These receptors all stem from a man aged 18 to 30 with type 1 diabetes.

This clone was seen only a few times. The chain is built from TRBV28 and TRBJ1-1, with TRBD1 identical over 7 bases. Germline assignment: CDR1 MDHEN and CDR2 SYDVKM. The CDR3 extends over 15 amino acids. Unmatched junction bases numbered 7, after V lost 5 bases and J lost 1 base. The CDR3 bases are TGTGCCAGCAGTCTTCCCGGGACAGCGAACACTGAAGCTTTCTTT. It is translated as CASSLPGTANTEAFF. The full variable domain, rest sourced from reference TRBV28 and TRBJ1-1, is DVKVTQSSRYLVKRTGEKVFLECVQDMDHENMFWYRQDPGLGLRLIYFSYDVKMKEKGDIPEGYSVSREKKERFSLILESASTNQTSMYLCASSLPGTANTEAFFGQGTRLTVV.

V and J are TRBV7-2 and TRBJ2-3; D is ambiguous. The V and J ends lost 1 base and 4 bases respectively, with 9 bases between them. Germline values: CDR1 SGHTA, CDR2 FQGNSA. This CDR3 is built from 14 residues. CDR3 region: CASSLGVYADTQYF. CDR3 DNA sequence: TGTGCCAGCAGCTTAGGGGTATACGCAGATACGCAGTATTTT.

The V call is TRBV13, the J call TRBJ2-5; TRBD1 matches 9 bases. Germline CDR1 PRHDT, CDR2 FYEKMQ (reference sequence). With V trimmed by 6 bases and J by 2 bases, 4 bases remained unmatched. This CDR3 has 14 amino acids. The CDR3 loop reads CASRPGTGQETQYF. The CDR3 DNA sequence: TGTGCCAGCAGGCCCGGGACAGGGCAAGAGACCCAGTACTTC.

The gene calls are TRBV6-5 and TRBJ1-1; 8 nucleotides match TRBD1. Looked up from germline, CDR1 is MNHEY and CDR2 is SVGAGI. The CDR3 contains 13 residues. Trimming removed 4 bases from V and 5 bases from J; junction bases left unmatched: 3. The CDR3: CASSSGQGTEAFF. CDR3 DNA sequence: TGTGCCAGCAGTTCCGGACAGGGAACTGAAGCTTTCTTT.

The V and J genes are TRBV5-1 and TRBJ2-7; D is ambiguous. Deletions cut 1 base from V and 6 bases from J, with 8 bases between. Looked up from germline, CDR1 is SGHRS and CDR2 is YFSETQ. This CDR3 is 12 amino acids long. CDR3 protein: CASSLTRSEQYF. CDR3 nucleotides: TGCGCCAGCAGCTTGACCAGGTCCGAGCAGTACTTC. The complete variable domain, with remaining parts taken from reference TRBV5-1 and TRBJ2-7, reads KAGVTQTPRYLIKTRGQQVTLSCSPISGHRSVSWYQQTPGQGLQFLFEYFSETQRNKGNFPGRFSGRQFSNSRSEMNVSTLELGDSALYLCASSLTRSEQYFGPGTRLTVT.

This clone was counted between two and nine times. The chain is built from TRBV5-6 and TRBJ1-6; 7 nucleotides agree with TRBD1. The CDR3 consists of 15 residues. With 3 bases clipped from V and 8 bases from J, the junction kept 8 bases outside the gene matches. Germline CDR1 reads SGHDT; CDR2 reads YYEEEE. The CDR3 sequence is CASSSLGDRYSPLHF. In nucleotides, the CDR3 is TGTGCCAGCAGCTCCCTGGGGGACAGATATTCACCCCTCCACTTT.

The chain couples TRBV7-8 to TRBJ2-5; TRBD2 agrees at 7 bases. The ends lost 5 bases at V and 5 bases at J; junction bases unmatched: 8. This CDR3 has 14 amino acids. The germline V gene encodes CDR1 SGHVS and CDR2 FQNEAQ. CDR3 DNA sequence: TGTGCCAGCAGCCCCCGGACTAGTGTGGAGACCCAGTACTTC. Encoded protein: CASSPRTSVETQYF. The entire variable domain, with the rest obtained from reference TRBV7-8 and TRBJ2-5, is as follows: GAGVSQSPRYKVAKRGQDVALRCDPISGHVSLFWYQQALGQGPEFLTYFQNEAQLDKSGLPSDRFFAERPEGSVSTLKIQRTQQEDSAVYLCASSPRTSVETQYFGPGTRLLVL.

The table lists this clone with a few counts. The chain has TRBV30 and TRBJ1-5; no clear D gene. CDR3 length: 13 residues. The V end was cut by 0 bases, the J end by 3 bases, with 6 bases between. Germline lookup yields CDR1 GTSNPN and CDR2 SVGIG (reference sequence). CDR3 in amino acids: CAWSVDHNQPQHF. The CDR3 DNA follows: TGTGCCTGGAGTGTGGATCACAATCAGCCCCAGCATTTT. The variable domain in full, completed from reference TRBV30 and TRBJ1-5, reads SQTIHQWPATLVQPVGSPLSLECTVEGTSNPNLYWYRQAAGRGLQLLFYSVGIGQISSEVPQNLSASRPQDRQFILSSKKLLLSDSGFYLCAWSVDHNQPQHFGDGTRLSIL.

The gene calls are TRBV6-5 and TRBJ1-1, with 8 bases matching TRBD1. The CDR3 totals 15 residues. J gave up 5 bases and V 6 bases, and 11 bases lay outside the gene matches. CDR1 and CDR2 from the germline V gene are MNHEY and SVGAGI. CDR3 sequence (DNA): TGTGCCAGCAGACCTACAGGGGGGACCGGGACTGAAGCTTTCTTT. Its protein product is CASRPTGGTGTEAFF.

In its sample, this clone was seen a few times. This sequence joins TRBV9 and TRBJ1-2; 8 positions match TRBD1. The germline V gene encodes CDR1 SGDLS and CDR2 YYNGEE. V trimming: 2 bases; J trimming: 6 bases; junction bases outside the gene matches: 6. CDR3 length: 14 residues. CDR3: CASSVDSGGDGYTF. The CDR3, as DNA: TGTGCCAGCAGCGTTGACTCAGGGGGCGATGGCTACACCTTC.

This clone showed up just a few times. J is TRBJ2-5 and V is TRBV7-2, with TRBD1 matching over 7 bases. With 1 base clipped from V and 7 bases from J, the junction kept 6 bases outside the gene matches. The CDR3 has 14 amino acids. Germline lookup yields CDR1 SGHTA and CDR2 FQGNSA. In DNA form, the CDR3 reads TGTGCCAGCAGCTTAGAGGGGGCTTTGATGACCCAGTACTTC. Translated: CASSLEGALMTQYF. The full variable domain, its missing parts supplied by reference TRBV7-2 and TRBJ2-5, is GAGVSQSPSNKVTEKGKDVELRCDPISGHTALYWYRQSLGQGLEFLIYFQGNSAPDKSGLPSDRFSAERTGGSVSTLTIQRTQQEDSAVYLCASSLEGALMTQYFGPGTRLLVL.

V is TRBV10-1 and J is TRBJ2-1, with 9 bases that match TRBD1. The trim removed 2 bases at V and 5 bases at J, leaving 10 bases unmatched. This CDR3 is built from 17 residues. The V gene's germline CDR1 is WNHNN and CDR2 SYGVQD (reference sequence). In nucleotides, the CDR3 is TGCGCCAGCAGTGAGCCGTCCGGGACAGGGATTAACAATGAGCAGTTCTTC. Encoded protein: CASSEPSGTGINNEQFF.

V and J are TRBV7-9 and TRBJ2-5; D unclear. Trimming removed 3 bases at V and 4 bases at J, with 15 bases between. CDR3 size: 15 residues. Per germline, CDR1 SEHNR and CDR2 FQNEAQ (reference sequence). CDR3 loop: CASSFARLTGETQYF. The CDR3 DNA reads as TGTGCCAGCAGCTTTGCAAGGTTGACGGGAGAGACCCAGTACTTC. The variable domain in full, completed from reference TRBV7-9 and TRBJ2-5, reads DTGVSQNPRHKITKRGQNVTFRCDPISEHNRLYWYRQTLGQGPEFLTYFQNEAQLEKSRLLSDRFSAERPKGSFSTLEIQRTEQGDSAMYLCASSFARLTGETQYFGPGTRLLVL.

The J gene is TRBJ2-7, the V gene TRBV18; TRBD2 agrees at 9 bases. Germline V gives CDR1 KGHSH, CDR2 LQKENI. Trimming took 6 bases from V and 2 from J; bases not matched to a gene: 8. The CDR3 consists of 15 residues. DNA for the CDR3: TGTGCCAGCTCTGCGACTAGCGGAGTGACCTACGAGCAGTACTTC. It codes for CASSATSGVTYEQYF.

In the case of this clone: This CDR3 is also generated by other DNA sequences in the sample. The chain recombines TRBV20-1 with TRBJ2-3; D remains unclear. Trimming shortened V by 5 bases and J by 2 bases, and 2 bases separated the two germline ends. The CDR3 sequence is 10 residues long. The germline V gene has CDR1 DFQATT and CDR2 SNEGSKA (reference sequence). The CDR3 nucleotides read TGCAGTGCTGCCACAGATACGCAGTATTTT. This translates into CSAATDTQYF.

DNA of the CDR3: TGTGCCAGCAGTGTTGAGAATACCTCTGGCTACACCTTC. Its translation: CASSVENTSGYTF. The chain is built from TRBV2 and TRBJ1-2; D gene ambiguous. CDR1 is SNHLY, CDR2 FYNNEI, per germline. The V end was cut by 4 bases, the J end by 7 bases, with 13 bases between. The CDR3 loop spans 13 amino acids.

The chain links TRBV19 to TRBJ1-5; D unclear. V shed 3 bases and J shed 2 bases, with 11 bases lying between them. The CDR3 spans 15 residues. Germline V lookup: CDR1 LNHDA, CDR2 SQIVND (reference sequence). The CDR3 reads CASSMGIVGNQPQHF. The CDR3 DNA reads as TGTGCCAGTAGTATGGGTATCGTGGGCAATCAGCCCCAGCATTTT.

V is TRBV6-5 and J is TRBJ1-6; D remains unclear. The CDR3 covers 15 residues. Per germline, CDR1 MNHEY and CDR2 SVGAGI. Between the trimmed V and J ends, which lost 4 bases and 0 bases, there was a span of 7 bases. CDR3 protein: CASSSAGSYNSPLHF. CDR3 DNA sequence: TGTGCCAGCAGTTCGGCAGGCTCCTATAATTCACCCCTCCACTTT.